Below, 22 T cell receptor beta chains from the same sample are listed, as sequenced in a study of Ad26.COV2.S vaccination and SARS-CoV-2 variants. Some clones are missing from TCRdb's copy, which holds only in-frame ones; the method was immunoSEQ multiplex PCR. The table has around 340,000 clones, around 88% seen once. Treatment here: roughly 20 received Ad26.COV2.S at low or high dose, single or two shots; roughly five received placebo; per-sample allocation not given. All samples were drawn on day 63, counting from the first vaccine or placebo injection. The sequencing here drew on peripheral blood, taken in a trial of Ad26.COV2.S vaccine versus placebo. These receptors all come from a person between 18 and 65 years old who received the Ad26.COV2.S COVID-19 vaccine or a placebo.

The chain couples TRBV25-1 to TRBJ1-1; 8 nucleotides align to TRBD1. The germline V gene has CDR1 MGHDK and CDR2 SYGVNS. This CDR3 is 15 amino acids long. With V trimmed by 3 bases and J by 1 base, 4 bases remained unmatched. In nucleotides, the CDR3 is TGTGCCAGCAGTGAGGCCGGACAGGGGAACACTGAAGCTTTCTTT. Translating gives CASSEAGQGNTEAFF.

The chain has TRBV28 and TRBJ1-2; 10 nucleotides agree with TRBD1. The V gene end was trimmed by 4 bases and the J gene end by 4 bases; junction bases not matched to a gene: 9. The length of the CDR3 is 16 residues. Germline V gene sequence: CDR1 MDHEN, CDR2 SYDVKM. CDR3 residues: CASSSSGQGRGYGYTF. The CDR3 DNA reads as TGTGCCAGCAGTTCCTCGGGACAGGGGCGAGGCTATGGCTACACCTTC.

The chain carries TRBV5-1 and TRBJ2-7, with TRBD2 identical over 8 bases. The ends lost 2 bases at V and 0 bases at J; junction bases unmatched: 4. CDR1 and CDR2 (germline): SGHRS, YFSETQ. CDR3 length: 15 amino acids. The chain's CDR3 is CASSLTSGVSYEQYF. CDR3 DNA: TGCGCCAGCAGCTTAACTAGCGGAGTCTCCTACGAGCAGTACTTC.

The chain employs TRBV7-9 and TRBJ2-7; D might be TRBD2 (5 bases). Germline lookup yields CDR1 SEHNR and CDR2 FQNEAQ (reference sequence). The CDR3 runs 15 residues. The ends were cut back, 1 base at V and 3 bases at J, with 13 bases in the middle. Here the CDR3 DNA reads TGTGCCAGCAGCTTAGTAGAGGGTTTAAACTACGAGCAGTACTTC. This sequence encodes CASSLVEGLNYEQYF.

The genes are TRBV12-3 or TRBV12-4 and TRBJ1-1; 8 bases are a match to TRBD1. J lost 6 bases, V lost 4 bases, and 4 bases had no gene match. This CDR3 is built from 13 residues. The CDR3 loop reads CASSSRGHAEAFF. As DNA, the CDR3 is TGTGCCAGCAGTTCCAGGGGGCATGCTGAAGCTTTCTTT.

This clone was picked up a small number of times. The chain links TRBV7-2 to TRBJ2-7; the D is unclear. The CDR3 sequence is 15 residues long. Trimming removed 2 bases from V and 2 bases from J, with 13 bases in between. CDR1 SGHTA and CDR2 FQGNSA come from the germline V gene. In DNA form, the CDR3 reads TGTGCCAGCAGCTTACCCCGGACGGGCGCCTACGAGCAGTACTTC. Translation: CASSLPRTGAYEQYF. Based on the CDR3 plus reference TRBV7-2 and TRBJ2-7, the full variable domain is GAGVSQSPSNKVTEKGKDVELRCDPISGHTALYWYRQSLGQGLEFLIYFQGNSAPDKSGLPSDRFSAERTGGSVSTLTIQRTQQEDSAVYLCASSLPRTGAYEQYFGPGTRLTVT.

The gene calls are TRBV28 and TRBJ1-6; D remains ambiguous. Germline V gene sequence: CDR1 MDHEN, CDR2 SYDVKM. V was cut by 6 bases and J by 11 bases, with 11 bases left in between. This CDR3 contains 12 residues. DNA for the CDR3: TGTGCCAGCAGCATCGAGAGGGCACCCCTCCACTTT. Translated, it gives CASSIERAPLHF.

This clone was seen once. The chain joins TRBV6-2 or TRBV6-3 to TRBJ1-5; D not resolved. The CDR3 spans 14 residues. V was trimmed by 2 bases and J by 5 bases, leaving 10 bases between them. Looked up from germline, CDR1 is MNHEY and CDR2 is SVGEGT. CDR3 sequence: CASSYGQFYQPQHF. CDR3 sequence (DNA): TGTGCCAGCAGTTACGGGCAGTTCTATCAGCCCCAGCATTTT.

For the CDR3, the DNA is TGTGCCAGCAGTCCCGGGGGGAACACTGAAGCTTTCTTT. Translated: CASSPGGNTEAFF. The gene calls are TRBV12-3 or TRBV12-4 and TRBJ1-1, with a weak D call TRBD1 (5 bases). V was trimmed by 5 bases and J by 1 base, leaving 8 bases between them. The CDR3 runs to 13 residues.

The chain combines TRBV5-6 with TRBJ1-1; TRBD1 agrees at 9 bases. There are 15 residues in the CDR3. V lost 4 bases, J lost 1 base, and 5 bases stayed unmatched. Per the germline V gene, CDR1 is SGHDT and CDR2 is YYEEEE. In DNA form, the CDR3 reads TGTGCCAGCAGCGGGGGGACAGGGAAGAACACTGAAGCTTTCTTT. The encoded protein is CASSGGTGKNTEAFF.

CDR3 in DNA: TGTGCCACCAGTGAGGCAGGGGAAGCTCAGCCCCAGCATTTT. Translating it yields CATSEAGEAQPQHF. The genes are TRBV24-1 and TRBJ1-5; perhaps TRBD1 as D (6 bases). This CDR3 contains 14 residues. V shed 4 bases and J shed 6 bases, with 12 bases lying between them. The germline V gene has CDR1 KGHDR and CDR2 SFDVKD.

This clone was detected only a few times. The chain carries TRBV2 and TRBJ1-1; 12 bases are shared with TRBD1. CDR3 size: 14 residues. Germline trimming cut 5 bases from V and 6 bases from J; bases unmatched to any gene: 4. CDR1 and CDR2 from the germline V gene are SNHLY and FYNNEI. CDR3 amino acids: CASSRDRGQPEAFF. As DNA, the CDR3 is TGTGCCAGCAGTCGGGACAGGGGGCAACCTGAAGCTTTCTTT.

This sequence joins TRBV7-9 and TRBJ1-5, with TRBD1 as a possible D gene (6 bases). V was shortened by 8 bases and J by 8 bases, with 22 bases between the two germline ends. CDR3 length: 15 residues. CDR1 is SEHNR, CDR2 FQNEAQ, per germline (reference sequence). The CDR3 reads CASATGPEGSKPQHF. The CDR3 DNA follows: TGTGCCAGCGCCACAGGGCCTGAGGGATCGAAGCCCCAGCATTTT.

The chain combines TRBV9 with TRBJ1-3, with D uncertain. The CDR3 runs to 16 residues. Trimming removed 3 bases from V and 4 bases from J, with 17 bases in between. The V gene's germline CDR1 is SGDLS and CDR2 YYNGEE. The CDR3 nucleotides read TGTGCCAGCAGCGCCACGGGAGGGTCGAGGGGAAACACCATATATTTT. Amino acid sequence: CASSATGGSRGNTIYF.

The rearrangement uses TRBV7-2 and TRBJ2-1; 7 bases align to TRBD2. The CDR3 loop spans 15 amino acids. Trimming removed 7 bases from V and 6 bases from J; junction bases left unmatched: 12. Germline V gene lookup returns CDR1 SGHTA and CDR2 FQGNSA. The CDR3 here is CASTKIGTSVNEQFF. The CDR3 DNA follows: TGTGCCAGCACGAAGATAGGTACTAGCGTCAATGAGCAGTTCTTC. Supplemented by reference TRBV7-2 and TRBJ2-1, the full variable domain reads GAGVSQSPSNKVTEKGKDVELRCDPISGHTALYWYRQSLGQGLEFLIYFQGNSAPDKSGLPSDRFSAERTGGSVSTLTIQRTQQEDSAVYLCASTKIGTSVNEQFFGPGTRLTVL.

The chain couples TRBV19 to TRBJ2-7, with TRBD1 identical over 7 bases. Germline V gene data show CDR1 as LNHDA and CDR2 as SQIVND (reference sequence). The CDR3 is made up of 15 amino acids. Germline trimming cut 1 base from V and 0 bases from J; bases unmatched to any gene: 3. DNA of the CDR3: TGTGCCAGTAGTATAGGTGGGACAGCCTCCTACGAGCAGTACTTC. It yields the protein CASSIGGTASYEQYF.

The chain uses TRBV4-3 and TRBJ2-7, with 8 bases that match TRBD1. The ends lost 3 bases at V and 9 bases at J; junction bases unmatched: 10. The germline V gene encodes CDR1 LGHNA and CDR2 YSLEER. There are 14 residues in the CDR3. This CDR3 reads CASSQDRATTLQYF. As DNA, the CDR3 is TGCGCCAGCAGCCAGGACAGGGCCACTACCTTGCAGTACTTC.

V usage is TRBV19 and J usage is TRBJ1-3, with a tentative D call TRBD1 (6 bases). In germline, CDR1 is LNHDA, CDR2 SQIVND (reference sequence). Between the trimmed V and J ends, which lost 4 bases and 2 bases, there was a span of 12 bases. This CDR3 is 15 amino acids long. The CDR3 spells CASSSGQQTGNTIYF. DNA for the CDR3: TGTGCCAGTAGTAGCGGACAGCAGACTGGAAACACCATATATTTT.

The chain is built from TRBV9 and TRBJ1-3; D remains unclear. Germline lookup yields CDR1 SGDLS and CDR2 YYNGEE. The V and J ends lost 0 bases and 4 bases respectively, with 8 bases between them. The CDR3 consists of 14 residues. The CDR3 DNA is TGTGCCAGCAGCGTAGAAGGGTACGGAAACACCATATATTTT. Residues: CASSVEGYGNTIYF.

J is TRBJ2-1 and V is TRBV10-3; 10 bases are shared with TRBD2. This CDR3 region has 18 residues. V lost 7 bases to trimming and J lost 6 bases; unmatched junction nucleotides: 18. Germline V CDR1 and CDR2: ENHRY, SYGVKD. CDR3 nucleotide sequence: TGTGCCATCAAAGGTGTAGGTTCGGGGACTAGCGTCTCCAATGAGCAGTTCTTC. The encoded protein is CAIKGVGSGTSVSNEQFF.

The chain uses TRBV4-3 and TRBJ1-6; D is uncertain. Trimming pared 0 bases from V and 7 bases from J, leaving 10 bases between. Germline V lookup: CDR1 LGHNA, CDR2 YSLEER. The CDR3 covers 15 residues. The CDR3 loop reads CASSQDFLGNSPLHF. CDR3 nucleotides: TGCGCCAGCAGCCAAGATTTTCTGGGGAATTCACCCCTCCACTTT.

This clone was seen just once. CDR3 nucleotides: TGTGCCAGCAGTTACTTGACTAGCGGTTCCTACGAGCAGTACTTC. It codes for CASSYLTSGSYEQYF. The chain carries TRBV6-2 or TRBV6-3 and TRBJ2-7, with 9 bases aligning to TRBD2. Germline V gene sequence: CDR1 MNHEY, CDR2 SVGEGT. The CDR3 loop spans 15 amino acids. The junction had 2 bases not matched to a gene; V was cut back by 1 base and J by 1 base.